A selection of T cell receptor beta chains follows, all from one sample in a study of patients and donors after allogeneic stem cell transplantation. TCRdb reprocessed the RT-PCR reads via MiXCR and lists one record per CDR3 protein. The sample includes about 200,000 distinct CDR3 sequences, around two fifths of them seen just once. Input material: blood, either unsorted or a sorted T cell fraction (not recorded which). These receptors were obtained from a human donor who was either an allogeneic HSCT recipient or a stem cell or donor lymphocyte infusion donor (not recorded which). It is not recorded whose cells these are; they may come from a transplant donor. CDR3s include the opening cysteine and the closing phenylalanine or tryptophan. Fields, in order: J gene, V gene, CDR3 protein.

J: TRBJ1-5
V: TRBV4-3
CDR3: CASSRSPENNQPQHF

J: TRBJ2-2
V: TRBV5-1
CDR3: CASREDRANTGELFF

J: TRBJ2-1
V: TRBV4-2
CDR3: CASSQGYLAMGSYNEQFF

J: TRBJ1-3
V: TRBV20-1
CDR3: CSARQGPAGNTIYF

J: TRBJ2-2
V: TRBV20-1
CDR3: CSASPQGNTGELFF

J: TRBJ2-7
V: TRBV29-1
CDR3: CSVAPGTQREQYF

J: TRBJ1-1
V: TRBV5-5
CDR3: CASNTGTGNLEAFF

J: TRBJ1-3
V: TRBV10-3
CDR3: CAIRDQSSGNTIYF

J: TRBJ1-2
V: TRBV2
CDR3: CASSGGQLPYGYTF

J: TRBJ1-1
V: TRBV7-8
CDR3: CASSSDRRDRNTEAFF

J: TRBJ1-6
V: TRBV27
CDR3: CASRPPYNSPLHF

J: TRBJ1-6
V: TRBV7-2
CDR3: CASRQPPGRNSPLHF

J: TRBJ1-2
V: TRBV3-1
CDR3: CASSQTDRGDYGYTF

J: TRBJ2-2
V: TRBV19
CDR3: CASSVGPDTGELFF

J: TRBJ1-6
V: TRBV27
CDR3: CASSLEWGNSPLHF

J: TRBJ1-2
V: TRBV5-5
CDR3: CASSLTPGGGYTF

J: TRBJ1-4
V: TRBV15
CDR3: CATTPNPGYTEKLFF

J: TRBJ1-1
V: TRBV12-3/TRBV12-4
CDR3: CASSLLSSGNTEAFF

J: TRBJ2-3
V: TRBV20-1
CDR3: CSASGGEDTQYF

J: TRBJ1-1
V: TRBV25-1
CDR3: CASSDLNTEAFF

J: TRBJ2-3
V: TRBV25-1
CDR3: CASRWTGATDTQYF

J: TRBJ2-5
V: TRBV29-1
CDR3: CSVGGRGQNFQETQYF

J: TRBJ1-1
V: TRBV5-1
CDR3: CASSRLDRDAEAFF

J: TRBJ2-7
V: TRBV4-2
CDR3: CASSQLGQGAREQYF

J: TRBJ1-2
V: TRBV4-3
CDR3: CASSQGQGDGYTF

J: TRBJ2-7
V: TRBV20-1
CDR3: CSAPPKLGGYSYEQYF

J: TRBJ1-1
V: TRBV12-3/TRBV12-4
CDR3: CASRVGEGGTEAFF